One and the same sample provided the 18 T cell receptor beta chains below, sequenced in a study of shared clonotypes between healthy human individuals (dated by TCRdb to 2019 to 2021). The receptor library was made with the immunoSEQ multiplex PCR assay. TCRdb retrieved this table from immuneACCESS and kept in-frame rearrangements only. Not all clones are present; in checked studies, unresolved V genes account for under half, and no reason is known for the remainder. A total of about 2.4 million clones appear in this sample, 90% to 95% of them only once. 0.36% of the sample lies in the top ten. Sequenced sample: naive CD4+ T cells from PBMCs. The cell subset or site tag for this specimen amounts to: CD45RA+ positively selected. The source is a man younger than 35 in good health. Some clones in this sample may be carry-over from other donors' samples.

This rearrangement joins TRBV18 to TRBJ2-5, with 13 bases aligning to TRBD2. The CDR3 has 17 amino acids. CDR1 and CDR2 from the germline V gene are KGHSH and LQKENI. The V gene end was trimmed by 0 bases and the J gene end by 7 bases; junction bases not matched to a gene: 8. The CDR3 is CASSPPGTSGRAATQYF. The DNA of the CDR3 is TGTGCCAGCTCACCACCGGGAACTAGCGGGAGGGCGGCGACCCAGTACTTC.

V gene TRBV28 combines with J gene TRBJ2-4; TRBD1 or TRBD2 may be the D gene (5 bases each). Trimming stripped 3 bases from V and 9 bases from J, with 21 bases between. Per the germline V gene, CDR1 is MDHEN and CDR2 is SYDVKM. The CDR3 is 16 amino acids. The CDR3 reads CASSFPPGTNSPIQYF. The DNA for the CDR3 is TGTGCCAGCAGTTTCCCACCCGGGACCAACTCACCCATTCAGTACTTC.

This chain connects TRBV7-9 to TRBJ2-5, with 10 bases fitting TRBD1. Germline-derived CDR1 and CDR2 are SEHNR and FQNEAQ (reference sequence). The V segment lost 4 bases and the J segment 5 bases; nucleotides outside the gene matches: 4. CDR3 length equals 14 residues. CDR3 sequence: CASSSTGGGETQYF. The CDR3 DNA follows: TGTGCCAGCAGCTCGACAGGGGGCGGGGAGACCCAGTACTTC. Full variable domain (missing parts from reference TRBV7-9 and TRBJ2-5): DTGVSQNPRHKITKRGQNVTFRCDPISEHNRLYWYRQTLGQGPEFLTYFQNEAQLEKSRLLSDRFSAERPKGSFSTLEIQRTEQGDSAMYLCASSSTGGGETQYFGPGTRLLVL.

The CDR3, as DNA: TGTGCCTGGAGAGGGTTGGGGGGGAATGAAAAACTGTTTTTT. Protein product: CAWRGLGGNEKLFF. V gene TRBV30 combines with J gene TRBJ1-4, with TRBD1 as a possible D gene (5 bases). The CDR3 length is 14 residues. The germline V and J ends were trimmed by 3 bases and 5 bases, with 13 bases remaining between them. Germline CDR1 and CDR2: GTSNPN and SVGIG (reference sequence).

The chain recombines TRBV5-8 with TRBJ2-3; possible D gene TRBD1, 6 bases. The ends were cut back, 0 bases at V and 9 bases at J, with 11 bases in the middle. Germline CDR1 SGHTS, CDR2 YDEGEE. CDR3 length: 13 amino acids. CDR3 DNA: TGTGCCAGCAGCTTGGTCAGGGGCGGGACGCAGTATTTT. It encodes CASSLVRGGTQYF.

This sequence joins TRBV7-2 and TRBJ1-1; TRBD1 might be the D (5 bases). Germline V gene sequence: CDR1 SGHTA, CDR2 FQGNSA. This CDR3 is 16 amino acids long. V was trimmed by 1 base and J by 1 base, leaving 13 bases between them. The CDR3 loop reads CASSLGPYRSNTEAFF. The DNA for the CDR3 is TGTGCCAGCAGCTTAGGGCCCTACAGGTCGAACACTGAAGCTTTCTTT.

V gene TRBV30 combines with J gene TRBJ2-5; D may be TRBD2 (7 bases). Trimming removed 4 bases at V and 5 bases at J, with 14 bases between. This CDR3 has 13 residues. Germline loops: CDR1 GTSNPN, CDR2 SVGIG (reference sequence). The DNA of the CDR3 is TGTGCCTGGAACCGGGGGGCGTCGGAGACCCAGTACTTC. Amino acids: CAWNRGASETQYF.

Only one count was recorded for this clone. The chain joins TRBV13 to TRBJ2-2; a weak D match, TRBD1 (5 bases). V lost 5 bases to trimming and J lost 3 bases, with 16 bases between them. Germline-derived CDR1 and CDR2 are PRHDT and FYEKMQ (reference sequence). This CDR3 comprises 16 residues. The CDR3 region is CASSRGQNVYTGELFF. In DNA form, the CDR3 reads TGTGCCAGCAGCCGAGGACAAAACGTCTACACCGGGGAGCTGTTTTTT.

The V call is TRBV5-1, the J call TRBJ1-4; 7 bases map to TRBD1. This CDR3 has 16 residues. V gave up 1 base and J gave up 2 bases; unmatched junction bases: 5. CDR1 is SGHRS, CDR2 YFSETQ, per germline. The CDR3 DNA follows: TGCGCCAGCAGCTTGCAGGGGGTTGCGACTAATGAAAAACTGTTTTTT. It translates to CASSLQGVATNEKLFF.

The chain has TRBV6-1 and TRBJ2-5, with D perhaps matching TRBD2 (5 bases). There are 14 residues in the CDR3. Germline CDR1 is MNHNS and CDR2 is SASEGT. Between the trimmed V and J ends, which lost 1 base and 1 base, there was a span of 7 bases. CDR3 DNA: TGTGCCAGCAGTGAAGGGACTCCCCAAGAGACCCAGTACTTC. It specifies CASSEGTPQETQYF.

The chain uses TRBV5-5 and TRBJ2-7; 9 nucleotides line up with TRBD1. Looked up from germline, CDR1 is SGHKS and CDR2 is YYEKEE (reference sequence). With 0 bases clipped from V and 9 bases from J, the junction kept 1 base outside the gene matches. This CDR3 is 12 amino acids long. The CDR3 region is CASSLGQGGQYF. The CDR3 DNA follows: TGTGCCAGCAGCTTGGGACAGGGGGGGCAGTACTTC.

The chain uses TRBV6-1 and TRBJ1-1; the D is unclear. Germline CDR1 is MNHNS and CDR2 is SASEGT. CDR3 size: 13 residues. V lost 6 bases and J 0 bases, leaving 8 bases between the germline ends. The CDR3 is CASSQTLNTEAFF. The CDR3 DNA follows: TGTGCCAGCAGCCAAACCTTGAACACTGAAGCTTTCTTT.

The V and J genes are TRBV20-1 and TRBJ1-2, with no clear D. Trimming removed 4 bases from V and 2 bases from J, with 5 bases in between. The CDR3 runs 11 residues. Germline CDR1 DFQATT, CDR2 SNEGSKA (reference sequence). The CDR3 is CSATLNYGYTF. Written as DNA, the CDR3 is TGCAGTGCTACCCTGAACTATGGCTACACCTTC.

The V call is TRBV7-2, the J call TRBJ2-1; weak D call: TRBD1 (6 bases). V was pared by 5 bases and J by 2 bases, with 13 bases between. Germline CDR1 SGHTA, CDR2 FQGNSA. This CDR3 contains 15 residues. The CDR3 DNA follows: TGTGCCAGCAGCCTACAGGGTAGCGCCTACAATGAGCAGTTCTTC. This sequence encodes CASSLQGSAYNEQFF.

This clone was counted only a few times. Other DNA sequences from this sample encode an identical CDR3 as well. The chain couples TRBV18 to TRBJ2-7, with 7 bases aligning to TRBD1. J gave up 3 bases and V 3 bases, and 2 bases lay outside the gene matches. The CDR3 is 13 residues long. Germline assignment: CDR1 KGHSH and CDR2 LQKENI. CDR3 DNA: TGTGCCAGCTCACCCCGGGACAGCTACGAGCAGTACTTC. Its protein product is CASSPRDSYEQYF.

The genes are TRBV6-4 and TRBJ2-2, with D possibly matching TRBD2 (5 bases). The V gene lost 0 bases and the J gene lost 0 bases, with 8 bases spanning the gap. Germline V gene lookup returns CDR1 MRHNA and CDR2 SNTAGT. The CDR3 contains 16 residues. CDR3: CASSDSQRPNTGELFF. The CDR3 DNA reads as TGTGCCAGCAGTGACTCACAGCGGCCGAACACCGGGGAGCTGTTTTTT.

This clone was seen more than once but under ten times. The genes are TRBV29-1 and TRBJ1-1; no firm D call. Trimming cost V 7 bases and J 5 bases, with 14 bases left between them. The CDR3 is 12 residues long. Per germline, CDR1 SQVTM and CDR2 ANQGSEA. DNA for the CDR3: TGCAGCGGCGCCAATAGGAGGACTGAAGCTTTCTTT. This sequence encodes CSGANRRTEAFF.

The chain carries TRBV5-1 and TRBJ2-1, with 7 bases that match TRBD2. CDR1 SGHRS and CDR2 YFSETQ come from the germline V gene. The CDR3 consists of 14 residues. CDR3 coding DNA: TGCCTCTCCCGACGTCTAGCGGACGACAATGAGCAGTTCTTC. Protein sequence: CLSRRLADDNEQFF.